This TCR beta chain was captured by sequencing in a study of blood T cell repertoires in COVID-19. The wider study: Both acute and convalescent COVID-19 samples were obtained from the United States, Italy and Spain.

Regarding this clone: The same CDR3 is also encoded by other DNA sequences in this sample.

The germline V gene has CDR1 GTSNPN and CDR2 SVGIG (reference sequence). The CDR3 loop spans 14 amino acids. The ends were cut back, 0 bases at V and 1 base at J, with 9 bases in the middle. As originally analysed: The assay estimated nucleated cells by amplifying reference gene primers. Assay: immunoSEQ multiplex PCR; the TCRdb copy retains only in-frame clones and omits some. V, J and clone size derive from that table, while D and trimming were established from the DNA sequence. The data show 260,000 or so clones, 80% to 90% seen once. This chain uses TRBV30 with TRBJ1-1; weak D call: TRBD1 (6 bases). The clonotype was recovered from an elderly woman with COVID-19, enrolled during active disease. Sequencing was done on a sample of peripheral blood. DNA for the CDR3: TGTGCCTGGAGTGTCGGCAGGGGGAACACTGAAGCTTTCTTT. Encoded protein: CAWSVGRGNTEAFF.